These 13 T cell receptor beta chains came from one sample sequenced in a study of blood T cell repertoires in COVID-19. The table came from immunoSEQ multiplex PCR; TCRdb's copy has only in-frame clones and leaves some out. The sample has about 220,000 clones, approximately 85% seen once; the top ten hold more than 2%. The sample consisted of peripheral blood. The receptors were sampled from a woman aged 70-85 years with COVID-19, enrolled during active disease.

The chain is built from TRBV13 and TRBJ1-2, with D possibly being TRBD1 (6 bases). Germline CDR1 reads PRHDT; CDR2 reads FYEKMQ (reference sequence). Trimming pared 5 bases from V and 1 base from J, leaving 11 bases between. This CDR3 region has 14 residues. The CDR3 here is CASSAGQLNYGYTF. In nucleotides, the CDR3 is TGTGCCAGCAGCGCCGGACAGCTTAACTATGGCTACACCTTC.

The rearrangement uses TRBV28 and TRBJ2-5, with TRBD1 as a possible D gene (5 bases). The CDR3 contains 14 residues. Trimming removed 7 bases at V and 2 bases at J, with 14 bases between. CDR1 and CDR2 (germline): MDHEN, SYDVKM. The CDR3 DNA is TGTGCCAGCAAGGGGTTGCCTCGACAAGAGACCCAGTACTTC. Protein sequence: CASKGLPRQETQYF. The full variable domain, rest sourced from reference TRBV28 and TRBJ2-5, is DVKVTQSSRYLVKRTGEKVFLECVQDMDHENMFWYRQDPGLGLRLIYFSYDVKMKEKGDIPEGYSVSREKKERFSLILESASTNQTSMYLCASKGLPRQETQYFGPGTRLLVL.

The V call is TRBV3-1 (or the pseudogene TRBV3-2), the J call TRBJ2-7; TRBD1 is a possible D gene (8 bases). Trimming removed 1 base from V and 2 bases from J, with 12 bases in between. CDR3 length equals 15 residues. Germline V gene data show CDR1 as LGHDT and CDR2 as YNNKEL (reference sequence). CDR3 sequence: CASSQGQGTTYEQYF. The CDR3 DNA reads TGTGCCAGCAGCCAAGGACAGGGGACTACCTACGAGCAGTACTTC.

This clone has just one count. The chain is built from TRBV18 and TRBJ1-2; possible D gene TRBD1, 6 bases. V was cut by 4 bases and J by 8 bases, with 17 bases left in between. There are 14 residues in the CDR3. Looked up from germline, CDR1 is KGHSH and CDR2 is LQKENI. The CDR3 DNA follows: TGTGCCAGCTCACAAGACAGGCCGAGTTCGGGCTACACCTTC. Translated: CASSQDRPSSGYTF.

In regard to this clone: Mismatch with germline at one junction end may stem from a read error. This rearrangement joins TRBV7-7 to TRBJ2-7; 11 bases line up with TRBD1. CDR1 and CDR2 from the germline V gene are SSHAT and FNYEAQ (reference sequence). The CDR3 contains 15 residues. For the CDR3, the DNA is TGTGCTAGCAGCGAGGGACAGGGGGTCACCTACGAGCAGTACTTC. Translated, it gives CASSEGQGVTYEQYF.

The chain links TRBV13 to TRBJ2-1; 10 nucleotides line up with TRBD2. Germline CDR1 reads PRHDT; CDR2 reads FYEKMQ (reference sequence). The J segment lost 8 bases and the V segment lost 3 bases, leaving 10 bases of the junction unmatched. The CDR3 has 16 residues. The CDR3 here is CASSFPRTSGLHEQFF. CDR3 bases: TGTGCCAGCAGCTTCCCCCGGACTAGCGGTCTCCATGAGCAGTTCTTC.

V gene TRBV6-5 combines with J gene TRBJ1-5, with D possibly being TRBD1 (6 bases). The CDR3 runs to 14 residues. V lost 6 bases to trimming and J lost 4 bases, with 13 bases between them. Per the germline V gene, CDR1 is MNHEY and CDR2 is SVGAGI. CDR3 sequence: CASRQHQGNQPQHF. The CDR3 DNA is TGTGCCAGCAGGCAACATCAGGGGAATCAGCCCCAGCATTTT.

The gene calls are TRBV5-1 and TRBJ1-3; D is unresolved. Trimming stripped 5 bases from V and 8 bases from J, with 14 bases between. The CDR3 covers 13 residues. The germline CDR1 and CDR2 sequences are SGHRS and YFSETQ. This CDR3 is CASSYDGGDTIYF. Written as DNA, the CDR3 is TGCGCCAGCAGTTATGACGGCGGAGACACCATATATTTT. Combining the CDR3 with reference TRBV5-1 and TRBJ1-3 gives the whole variable domain KAGVTQTPRYLIKTRGQQVTLSCSPISGHRSVSWYQQTPGQGLQFLFEYFSETQRNKGNFPGRFSGRQFSNSRSEMNVSTLELGDSALYLCASSYDGGDTIYFGEGSWLTVV.

The V gene is TRBV19, the J gene TRBJ1-3; D uncertain. CDR1 LNHDA and CDR2 SQIVND come from the germline V gene (reference sequence). This CDR3 has 14 amino acids. Trimming left V 7 bases short and J 0 bases short, with 10 bases between. The CDR3 DNA reads as TGTGCCAGTACCCAGACTTACTCTGGAAACACCATATATTTT. This sequence encodes CASTQTYSGNTIYF.

This chain uses TRBV5-4 with TRBJ2-3; D is ambiguous. The CDR3 has 13 residues. The V end was cut by 3 bases, the J end by 3 bases, with 8 bases between. Per the germline V gene, CDR1 is SGHNT and CDR2 is YYREEE (reference sequence). The CDR3, as DNA: TGTGCCAGCAGCTCCGGAGAGACAGATACGCAGTATTTT. Protein product: CASSSGETDTQYF.

The chain recombines TRBV5-1 with TRBJ2-1, with TRBD1 matching over 8 bases. CDR3 length: 16 amino acids. J was trimmed by 4 bases and V by 3 bases; bases with no gene match: 9. The germline gives CDR1 SGHRS, CDR2 YFSETQ. The CDR3 reads CASSSRPGQEYNEQFF. CDR3 bases: TGCGCCAGCAGCTCCCGACCGGGACAGGAGTACAATGAGCAGTTCTTC.

This chain joins TRBV7-9 and TRBJ2-1, with 11 bases that match TRBD1. Germline V gene data show CDR1 as SEHNR and CDR2 as FQNEAQ (reference sequence). After removal of 2 bases from V and 4 bases from J, the junction contained 7 bases not matched to a gene. The length of the CDR3 is 17 residues. The CDR3 region is CASSLLPGTGGYNEQFF. The CDR3, as DNA: TGTGCCAGCAGCTTACTTCCCGGGACAGGGGGTTACAATGAGCAGTTCTTC. Combining the CDR3 with reference TRBV7-9 and TRBJ2-1 gives the whole variable domain DTGVSQNPRHKITKRGQNVTFRCDPISEHNRLYWYRQTLGQGPEFLTYFQNEAQLEKSRLLSDRFSAERPKGSFSTLEIQRTEQGDSAMYLCASSLLPGTGGYNEQFFGPGTRLTVL.

The chain joins TRBV28 to TRBJ1-1; perhaps TRBD1 as D (5 bases). Trimming shortened V by 1 base and J by 4 bases, and 28 bases separated the two germline ends. The CDR3 covers 20 residues. Germline loops: CDR1 MDHEN, CDR2 SYDVKM. The CDR3 region has the DNA TGTGCCAGCAGTTTATTTGGGTGGACAACTTTAGGGCAGGGAGGCACTGAAGCTTTCTTT. Translation: CASSLFGWTTLGQGGTEAFF.